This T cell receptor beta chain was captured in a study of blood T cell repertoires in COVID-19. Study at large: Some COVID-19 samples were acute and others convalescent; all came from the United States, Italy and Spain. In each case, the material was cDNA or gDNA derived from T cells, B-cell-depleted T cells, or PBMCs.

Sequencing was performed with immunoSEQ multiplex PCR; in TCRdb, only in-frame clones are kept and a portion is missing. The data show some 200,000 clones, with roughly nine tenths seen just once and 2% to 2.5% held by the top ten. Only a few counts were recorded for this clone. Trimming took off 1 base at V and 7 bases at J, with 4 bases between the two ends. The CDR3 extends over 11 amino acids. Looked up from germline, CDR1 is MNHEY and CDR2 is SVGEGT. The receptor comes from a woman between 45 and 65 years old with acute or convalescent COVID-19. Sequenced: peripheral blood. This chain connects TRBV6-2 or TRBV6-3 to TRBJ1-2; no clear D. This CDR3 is CASSYYSGYTF. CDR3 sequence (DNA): TGTGCCAGCAGTTACTACAGTGGCTACACCTTC.